This T cell receptor (beta chain) came from a study of blood T cell repertoires in COVID-19. Profiled with immunoSEQ multiplex PCR; TCRdb holds only in-frame clones, not every one. The top ten clones hold approximately 3.5% of a sample with 55,000 to 70,000 clones, around 86% of them seen once. Germline V gene lookup returns CDR1 SEHNR and CDR2 FQNEAQ (reference sequence). The CDR3 length is 15 residues. V lost 5 bases and J 6 bases, leaving 17 bases between the germline ends. This clonotype was obtained from a woman aged 80 or over with acute or convalescent COVID-19. The chain employs TRBV7-9 and TRBJ1-5; possibly TRBD1 for D (5 bases). Sequenced: peripheral blood. The CDR3 nucleotides are TGTGCCAGCAGCGTAGTAGGGGACGGGAGTCAGCCCCAGCATTTT. Protein: CASSVVGDGSQPQHF.